The 26 T cell receptor beta chains below all came from one sample that was sequenced in a study of OX40 agonist ivuxolimab in advanced cancers. Data came from immunoSEQ multiplex PCR; TCRdb stores just in-frame clones and leaves some out. Of 40,000 to 50,000 clones in the sample, less than 90% were seen once. The starting material was CD4+ or CD8+ T cells sorted from blood, obtained in a trial of the OX40 agonist ivuxolimab. The receptors derive from an adult with an advanced solid tumor such as melanoma, head and neck, liver or kidney cancer.

The V call is TRBV5-1, the J call TRBJ2-7; no definite D call. V was clipped by 0 bases and J by 1 base, with 8 bases between them. CDR3 size: 14 residues. Germline V CDR1 and CDR2: SGHRS, YFSETQ. The CDR3 reads CASSLEQTSYEQYF. The CDR3 nucleotides read TGCGCCAGCAGCTTGGAACAGACTTCCTACGAGCAGTACTTC. The variable domain in full, completed from reference TRBV5-1 and TRBJ2-7, reads KAGVTQTPRYLIKTRGQQVTLSCSPISGHRSVSWYQQTPGQGLQFLFEYFSETQRNKGNFPGRFSGRQFSNSRSEMNVSTLELGDSALYLCASSLEQTSYEQYFGPGTRLTVT.

V is TRBV28 and J is TRBJ1-5; D remains unclear. CDR1 is MDHEN, CDR2 SYDVKM, per germline. Deletions cut 4 bases from V and 2 bases from J, with 6 bases between. CDR3 length equals 13 residues. In nucleotides, the CDR3 is TGTGCCAGCAGTTCCCAGGGCAATCAGCCCCAGCATTTT. It translates to CASSSQGNQPQHF. The full variable domain, its missing parts supplied by reference TRBV28 and TRBJ1-5, is DVKVTQSSRYLVKRTGEKVFLECVQDMDHENMFWYRQDPGLGLRLIYFSYDVKMKEKGDIPEGYSVSREKKERFSLILESASTNQTSMYLCASSSQGNQPQHFGDGTRLSIL.

In its sample, this clone was seen once. The chain couples TRBV28 to TRBJ2-3, with a possible D match to TRBD2 (5 bases). In germline, CDR1 is MDHEN, CDR2 SYDVKM. CDR3 length: 15 residues. Trimming shortened V by 2 bases and J by 1 base, and 10 bases separated the two germline ends. Here the CDR3 DNA reads TGTGCCAGCAGTTTAGGGCCAGCGGGCACAGATACGCAGTATTTT. This sequence encodes CASSLGPAGTDTQYF.

The chain has TRBV5-5 and TRBJ1-4, with D perhaps TRBD1 (5 bases). Trimming took off 4 bases at V and 6 bases at J, with 13 bases between the two ends. Germline V gives CDR1 SGHKS, CDR2 YYEKEE (reference sequence). CDR3 length: 14 amino acids. The CDR3: CASSRDLGDEKLFF. DNA of the CDR3: TGTGCCAGCAGCCGGGACTTGGGGGATGAAAAACTGTTTTTT. Based on the CDR3 plus reference TRBV5-5 and TRBJ1-4, the full variable domain is DAGVTQSPTHLIKTRGQQVTLRCSPISGHKSVSWYQQVLGQGPQFIFQYYEKEERGRGNFPDRFSARQFPNYSSELNVNALLLGDSALYLCASSRDLGDEKLFFGSGTQLSVL.

The rearrangement uses TRBV15 and TRBJ2-2, with 7 bases that match TRBD1. Per germline, CDR1 LNHNV and CDR2 YYDKDF (reference sequence). This CDR3 has 17 amino acids. The junction had 11 bases not matched to a gene; V was cut back by 4 bases and J by 3 bases. CDR3 region: CATSIEVIQGDTGELFF. The CDR3, as DNA: TGTGCCACCAGCATAGAAGTTATTCAGGGGGACACCGGGGAGCTGTTTTTT.

The gene calls are TRBV2 and TRBJ2-5; TRBD1 agrees at 9 bases. After removal of 6 bases from V and 5 bases from J, the junction contained 7 bases not matched to a gene. CDR3 length equals 14 residues. Germline CDR1 and CDR2: SNHLY and FYNNEI. CDR3: CASRSGTGLETQYF. The CDR3 coding sequence is TGTGCCAGCAGATCCGGGACAGGGTTGGAGACCCAGTACTTC.

The gene calls are TRBV7-2 and TRBJ2-1, with TRBD2 identical over 9 bases. The CDR3 spans 15 residues. Unmatched junction bases numbered 6, after V lost 5 bases and J lost 4 bases. Germline assignment: CDR1 SGHTA and CDR2 FQGNSA. CDR3 in amino acids: CASSPLAGAYNEQFF. Here the CDR3 DNA reads TGTGCCAGCAGCCCCTTAGCGGGGGCGTACAATGAGCAGTTCTTC.

This chain joins TRBV6-1 and TRBJ1-1; a possible D gene is TRBD1 (5 bases). V lost 2 bases, J lost 3 bases, and 19 bases lay in between. Germline values: CDR1 MNHNS, CDR2 SASEGT. This CDR3 region has 17 residues. The CDR3 DNA reads as TGTGCCAGCAGTGAATTATCCGAGGGGTATAAGTACACTGAAGCTTTCTTT. Its protein is CASSELSEGYKYTEAFF.

J is TRBJ2-1 and V is TRBV9, with 15 bases that match TRBD2. Germline V gives CDR1 SGDLS, CDR2 YYNGEE. With V trimmed by 3 bases and J by 7 bases, 8 bases remained unmatched. The CDR3 sequence is 17 residues long. CDR3 loop: CASSASGGTSGGNEQFF. The CDR3 DNA reads as TGTGCCAGCAGCGCCAGCGGAGGGACTAGCGGGGGGAATGAGCAGTTCTTC.

This clone came up once. The chain combines TRBV4-3 with TRBJ1-2; 10 bases align to TRBD1. Germline CDR1 LGHNA, CDR2 YSLEER. V lost 1 base to trimming and J lost 4 bases; unmatched junction nucleotides: 3. The length of the CDR3 is 15 residues. The DNA of the CDR3 is TGCGCCAGCAGCCAAGGGACAGGGGGTTCCTATGGCTACACCTTC. Translated: CASSQGTGGSYGYTF.

V is TRBV29-1 and J is TRBJ2-7, with 8 positions matching TRBD2. CDR3 length: 13 residues. With 7 bases clipped from V and 0 bases from J, the junction kept 5 bases outside the gene matches. Per the germline V gene, CDR1 is SQVTM and CDR2 is ANQGSEA. The CDR3 loop reads CSGGLGSSYEQYF. The CDR3 nucleotides are TGCAGCGGGGGACTAGGGAGCTCCTACGAGCAGTACTTC.

This clone was counted once. V gene TRBV7-6 combines with J gene TRBJ2-2; no clear D gene. Per the germline V gene, CDR1 is SGHVS and CDR2 is FNYEAQ. The CDR3 covers 16 residues. V gave up 2 bases and J gave up 6 bases, with 16 bases separating them. The CDR3 DNA sequence: TGTGCCAGCAGCTTAATCCTCCTCCCTAGTTCCGGGGAGCTGTTTTTT. Translating gives CASSLILLPSSGELFF.

The gene calls are TRBV6-5 and TRBJ1-5; D gene unclear. V lost 4 bases and J lost 6, with 10 bases in between. CDR1 MNHEY and CDR2 SVGAGI come from the germline V gene. This CDR3 has 13 residues. Here the CDR3 DNA reads TGTGCCAGCAGTTGGTGGACCAGTCAGCCCCAGCATTTT. This translates into CASSWWTSQPQHF.

This chain uses TRBV4-1 with TRBJ1-5; unclear D gene. Trimming took off 5 bases at V and 0 bases at J, with 11 bases between the two ends. CDR3 length: 15 residues. CDR1 and CDR2 (germline): MGHRA, YSYEKL. Written as DNA, the CDR3 is TGCGCCAGCAGCATCACCGTAGGTAGCAATCAGCCCCAGCATTTT. This gives the protein CASSITVGSNQPQHF.

This chain joins TRBV29-1 and TRBJ2-1; D perhaps matches TRBD1 (6 bases). Germline lookup yields CDR1 SQVTM and CDR2 ANQGSEA. The V end was cut by 6 bases, the J end by 0 bases, with 18 bases between. This CDR3 is built from 16 residues. CDR3 region: CSVYVRDNLSYNEQFF. The CDR3, as DNA: TGCAGCGTGTACGTCCGGGACAACCTCTCCTACAATGAGCAGTTCTTC.

The J gene is TRBJ2-7, the V gene TRBV4-1; no definite D call. Germline V gene lookup returns CDR1 MGHRA and CDR2 YSYEKL. The CDR3 is 15 residues long. Between the trimmed V and J ends, which lost 1 base and 3 bases, there was a span of 13 bases. CDR3 nucleotide sequence: TGCGCCAGCAGCCAAGCCTTAGACGGAATCTACGAGCAGTACTTC. Translating it yields CASSQALDGIYEQYF.

The rearrangement links TRBV27 to TRBJ2-1, with unresolved D. The length of the CDR3 is 16 residues. Trimming took 2 bases from V and 6 from J, leaving 17 bases between them. The V gene's germline CDR1 is MNHEY and CDR2 SMNVEV (reference sequence). Here the CDR3 DNA reads TGTGCCAGCAGTTTAGTCCCGGTGATCGGTATCAATGAGCAGTTCTTC. This sequence encodes CASSLVPVIGINEQFF.

The chain joins TRBV6-4 to TRBJ1-1; D gene uncertain. Trimming removed 9 bases from V and 6 bases from J, with 2 bases in between. There are 8 residues in the CDR3. Germline loops: CDR1 MRHNA, CDR2 SNTAGT. CDR3 sequence reads: CARPEAFF. CDR3 DNA sequence: TGTGCCAGACCTGAAGCTTTCTTT.

This chain links TRBV19 with TRBJ1-2; D possibly corresponds to TRBD1 (6 bases). The CDR3 covers 18 residues. V lost 4 bases to trimming and J lost 2 bases, with 23 bases between them. Germline-derived CDR1 and CDR2 are LNHDA and SQIVND (reference sequence). This CDR3 is CASSNFGWGSTGNYGYTF. The CDR3 DNA follows: TGTGCCAGTAGTAATTTCGGTTGGGGATCTACAGGGAACTATGGCTACACCTTC.

This chain joins TRBV20-1 and TRBJ2-1, with a weak D call TRBD2 (6 bases). The CDR3 extends over 11 amino acids. The germline V gene has CDR1 DFQATT and CDR2 SNEGSKA (reference sequence). V lost 5 bases and J 10 bases, leaving 12 bases between the germline ends. As DNA, the CDR3 is TGCAGTGCTTCGGGACTCCGGGAGCAGTTCTTC. Amino acids: CSASGLREQFF.

This clone has more than one count but fewer than ten. The chain recombines TRBV30 with TRBJ1-1; D ambiguous. The length of the CDR3 is 13 residues. The V gene lost 5 bases and the J gene lost 1 base, with 11 bases spanning the gap. Looked up from germline, CDR1 is GTSNPN and CDR2 is SVGIG (reference sequence). CDR3 sequence reads: CAWETPRNTEAFF. DNA for the CDR3: TGTGCCTGGGAGACTCCACGGAACACTGAAGCTTTCTTT.

In its sample, this clone ranks as medium-sized. V and J are TRBV2 and TRBJ2-1; possibly TRBD2 for D (5 bases). This CDR3 spans 15 amino acids. Germline values: CDR1 SNHLY, CDR2 FYNNEI. V was clipped by 3 bases and J by 0 bases, with 9 bases between them. The CDR3 here is CASSDWGVSYNEQFF. DNA for the CDR3: TGTGCCAGCAGTGATTGGGGAGTCTCCTACAATGAGCAGTTCTTC.

The CDR3 reads CASGGDSNQPQHF. The DNA for the CDR3 is TGTGCCAGCGGGGGGGATAGCAATCAGCCCCAGCATTTT. The V call is TRBV15, the J call TRBJ1-5; D is perhaps TRBD1 (5 bases). CDR1 is LNHNV, CDR2 YYDKDF, per germline (reference sequence). V was clipped by 10 bases and J by 0 bases, with 10 bases between them. This CDR3 is 13 amino acids long.

The genes are TRBV6-6 and TRBJ1-1, with a possible D match to TRBD1 (5 bases). Looked up from germline, CDR1 is MNHNY and CDR2 is SVGAGI (reference sequence). V gave up 7 bases and J gave up 5 bases, with 17 bases separating them. The CDR3 length is 14 residues. CDR3 nucleotide sequence: TGTGCCAGCACGATGGGGCAGTTCACGACTGAAGCTTTCTTT. It translates to CASTMGQFTTEAFF.

The chain joins TRBV7-6 to TRBJ1-1; D is uncertain. V dropped 4 bases and J dropped 2 bases, with 8 bases sitting between them. Looked up from germline, CDR1 is SGHVS and CDR2 is FNYEAQ. This CDR3 is 13 amino acids long. DNA for the CDR3: TGTGCCAGCAGCTCCCGGACTAACACTGAAGCTTTCTTT. Amino acids: CASSSRTNTEAFF.

The chain has TRBV13 and TRBJ1-3; TRBD1 is a possible D gene (6 bases). V was shortened by 6 bases and J by 4 bases, with 16 bases between the two germline ends. Germline V gives CDR1 PRHDT, CDR2 FYEKMQ (reference sequence). This CDR3 is built from 15 residues. The DNA of the CDR3 is TGTGCCAGCAGTCCTAACAGGGCAATCGGAAACACCATATATTTT. Protein sequence: CASSPNRAIGNTIYF. The full variable domain, in which reference TRBV13 and TRBJ1-3 provide the parts outside the CDR3, is AAGVIQSPRHLIKEKRETATLKCYPIPRHDTVYWYQQGPGQDPQFLISFYEKMQSDKGSIPDRFSAQQFSDYHSELNMSSLELGDSALYFCASSPNRAIGNTIYFGEGSWLTVV.